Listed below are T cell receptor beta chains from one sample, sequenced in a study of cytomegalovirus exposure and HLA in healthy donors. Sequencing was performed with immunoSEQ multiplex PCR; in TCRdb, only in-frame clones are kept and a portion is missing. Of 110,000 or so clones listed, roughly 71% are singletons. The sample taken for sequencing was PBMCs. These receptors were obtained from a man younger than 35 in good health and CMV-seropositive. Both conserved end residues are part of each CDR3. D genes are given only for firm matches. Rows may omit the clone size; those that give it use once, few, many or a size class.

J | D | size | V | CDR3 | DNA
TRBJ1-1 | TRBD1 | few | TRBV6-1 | CASRVRQGATEAFF | TGTGCCAGCAGGGTAAGACAGGGAGCCACTGAAGCTTTCTTT
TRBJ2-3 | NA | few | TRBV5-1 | CASSLVGGITDTQYF | TGCGCCAGCAGCTTAGTCGGGGGTATCACAGATACGCAGTATTTT
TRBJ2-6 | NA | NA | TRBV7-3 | CASSLESGANVLTF | TGTGCCAGCAGCTTAGAGTCTGGGGCCAACGTCCTGACTTTC
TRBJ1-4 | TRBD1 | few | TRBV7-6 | CASSLEASGQGDYEKLFF | TGTGCCAGCAGCTTAGAGGCGAGCGGACAGGGAGACTACGAAAAACTGTTTTTT
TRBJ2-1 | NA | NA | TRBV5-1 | CASSSFAPGDNEQFF | TGCGCCAGCAGCTCCTTCGCCCCAGGGGACAATGAGCAGTTCTTC
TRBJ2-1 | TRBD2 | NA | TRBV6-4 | CASRRLPKRLAGDMNEQFF | TGTGCCAGCAGGAGACTTCCTAAAAGACTAGCGGGGGACATGAATGAGCAGTTCTTC
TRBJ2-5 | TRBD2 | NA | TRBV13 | CASSLNIVASGQETQYF | TGTGCCAGCAGCTTAAATATTGTGGCTAGCGGCCAAGAGACCCAGTACTTC
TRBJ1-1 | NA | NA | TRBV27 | CASSLQGPAWRTEAFF | TGTGCCAGCAGTTTACAGGGCCCAGCGTGGCGGACTGAAGCTTTCTTT
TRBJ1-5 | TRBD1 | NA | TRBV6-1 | CASSGQGQSNQPQHF | TGTGCCAGCAGTGGACAGGGGCAAAGCAATCAGCCCCAGCATTTT
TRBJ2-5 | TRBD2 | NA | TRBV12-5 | CASGLGLAGSQETQYF | TGTGCTAGTGGTTTGGGACTAGCGGGGTCCCAAGAGACCCAGTACTTC
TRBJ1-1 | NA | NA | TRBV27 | CASSFHTRRGSGGTEAFF | TGTGCCAGCAGTTTCCATACCCGTAGGGGGTCCGGCGGCACTGAAGCTTTCTTT
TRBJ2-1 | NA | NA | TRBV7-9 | CASSLRFGEQFF | TGTGCCAGCAGCTTGAGGTTCGGTGAGCAGTTCTTC
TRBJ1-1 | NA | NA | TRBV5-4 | CASSGGQNTEAFF | TGTGCCAGCAGCGGGGGACAGAACACTGAAGCTTTCTTT
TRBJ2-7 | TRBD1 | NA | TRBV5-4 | CASSLVRDRGYEQYF | TGTGCCAGCAGCTTAGTCCGGGACAGGGGTTACGAGCAGTACTTC
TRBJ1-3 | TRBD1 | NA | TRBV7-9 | CASSFYGTEGNTIYF | TGTGCCAGCAGCTTCTACGGGACAGAAGGAAACACCATATATTTT
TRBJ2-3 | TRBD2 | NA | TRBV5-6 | CASSWVQGQAGYDTQYF | TGTGCCAGCAGTTGGGTCCAGGGCCAAGCGGGGTACGATACGCAGTATTTT
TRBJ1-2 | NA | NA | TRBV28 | CASSPGDTTSGGYTF | TGTGCCAGCAGTCCGGGTGACACTACATCGGGAGGCTACACCTTC
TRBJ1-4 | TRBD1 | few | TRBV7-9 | CASSLGDRVLDEKLFF | TGTGCCAGCAGCTTAGGGGACAGGGTCTTAGATGAAAAACTGTTTTTT
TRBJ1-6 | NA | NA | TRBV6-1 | CATKTDANSPLHF | TGTGCCACCAAGACTGACGCTAATTCACCCCTCCACTTT
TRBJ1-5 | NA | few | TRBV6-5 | CASSYRGGQPQHF | TGTGCCAGCAGTTACCGGGGAGGGCAGCCCCAGCATTTT
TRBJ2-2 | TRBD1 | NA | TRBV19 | CASSFYRGTGELFF | TGTGCCAGTAGTTTCTACAGGGGAACCGGGGAGCTGTTTTTT
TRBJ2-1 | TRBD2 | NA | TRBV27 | CASSLSSGGEIYNEQFF | TGTGCCAGCAGTCTCAGTAGCGGGGGCGAGATTTACAATGAGCAGTTCTTC
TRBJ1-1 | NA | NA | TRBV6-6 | CASSYVPTVMNTEAFF | TGTGCCAGCAGTTACGTCCCAACAGTCATGAACACTGAAGCCTTCTTT
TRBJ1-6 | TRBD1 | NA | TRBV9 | CASSARQGGSPLHF | TGTGCCAGCAGCGCACGACAGGGGGGATCACCCCTCCACTTT
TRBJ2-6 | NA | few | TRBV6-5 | CASSYRQVSGANVLTF | TGTGCCAGCAGTTACCGACAGGTCTCTGGGGCCAACGTCCTGACTTTC
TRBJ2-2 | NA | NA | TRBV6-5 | CASSKERRYTGELFF | TGTGCCAGCAGTAAGGAGAGGAGATACACCGGGGAGCTGTTTTTT
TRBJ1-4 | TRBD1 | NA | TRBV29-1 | CSASLGTGNEKLFF | TGCAGCGCGTCTCTCGGGACAGGGAATGAAAAACTGTTTTTT
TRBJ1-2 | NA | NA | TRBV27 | CASGGINYGYTF | TGTGCGTCGGGAGGAATTAACTATGGCTACACCTTC
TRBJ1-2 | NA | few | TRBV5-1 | CASSPATGALYGYTF | TGCGCCAGCTCCCCAGCGACAGGAGCACTCTATGGCTACACCTTC
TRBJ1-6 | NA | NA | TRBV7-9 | CASNQREYSPLHF | TGTGCCAGCAACCAGAGGGAGTATTCACCCCTCCACTTT
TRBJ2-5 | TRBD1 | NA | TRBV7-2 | CASSPNRGTQYF | TGTGCCAGCAGCCCGAACAGGGGCACCCAGTACTTC
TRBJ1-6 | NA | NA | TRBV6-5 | CASTSGVPPLHF | TGTGCCAGCACATCAGGGGTCCCCCCCCTCCACTTT
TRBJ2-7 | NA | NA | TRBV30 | CAWRGGFSYEQYF | TGTGCCTGGAGAGGGGGATTTTCCTACGAGCAGTACTTC
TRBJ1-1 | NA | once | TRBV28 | CASSLWSGSGTEAFF | TGTGCCAGCAGTTTATGGTCCGGCAGCGGCACTGAAGCTTTCTTT
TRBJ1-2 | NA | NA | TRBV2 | CASSPAGYGYTF | TGTGCCAGCAGTCCGGCAGGCTATGGCTACACCTTC
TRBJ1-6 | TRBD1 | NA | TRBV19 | CASSRPGQRNSPLHF | TGTGCCAGTAGCCGTCCGGGACAGCGAAATTCACCCCTCCACTTT
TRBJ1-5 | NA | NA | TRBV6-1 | CASSEDPGRRGPDQPQHF | TGTGCCAGCAGTGAAGACCCCGGGAGAAGGGGCCCGGATCAGCCCCAGCATTTT
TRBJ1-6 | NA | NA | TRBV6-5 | CASSNGEGSHSPLHF | TGTGCCAGCAGTAATGGGGAGGGCTCCCATTCACCCCTCCACTTT
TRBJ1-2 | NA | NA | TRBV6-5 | CASTNLRGSSSGYTF | TGTGCCAGCACTAACCTTCGGGGTTCATCCTCTGGCTACACCTTC
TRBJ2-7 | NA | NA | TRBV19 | CASSIDRTVGEQYF | TGTGCCAGTAGTATAGACCGGACAGTCGGCGAGCAGTACTTC
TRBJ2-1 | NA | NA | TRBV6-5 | CASSYSATYNEQFF | TGTGCCAGCAGTTACTCGGCCACCTACAATGAGCAGTTCTTC
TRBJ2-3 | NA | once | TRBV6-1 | CASSERRGSAQYF | TGTGCCAGCAGTGAAAGAAGGGGTTCGGCGCAGTATTTT
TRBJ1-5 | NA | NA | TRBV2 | CASSGGRPVNQPQHF | TGTGCCAGCAGTGGTGGCAGGCCAGTCAATCAGCCCCAGCATTTT
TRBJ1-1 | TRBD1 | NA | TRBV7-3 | CASSGTGGTEAFF | TGTGCCAGCAGCGGGACAGGGGGCACTGAAGCTTTCTTT
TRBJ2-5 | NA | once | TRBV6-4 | CASSDSGGQETQYF | TGTGCCAGCAGTGACTCTGGGGGCCAGGAGACCCAGTACTTC
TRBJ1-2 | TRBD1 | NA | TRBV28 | CASSSTGGPNYGYTF | TGTGCCAGCAGTTCTACAGGGGGGCCAAACTATGGCTACACCTTC
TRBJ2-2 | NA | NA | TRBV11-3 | CASSPYTGELFF | TGTGCCAGCAGCCCATACACCGGGGAGCTGTTTTTT
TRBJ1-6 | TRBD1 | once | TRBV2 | CASSRTGANSPLHF | TGTGCCAGCAGCCGGACAGGGGCGAATTCACCCCTCCACTTT
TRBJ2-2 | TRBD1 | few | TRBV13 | CASSIRTGELGTGELFF | TGTGCCAGCAGCATACGGACAGGGGAATTGGGCACCGGGGAGCTGTTTTTT
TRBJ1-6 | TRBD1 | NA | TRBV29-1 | CSVWDRGGSLHF | TGCAGCGTCTGGGACAGGGGTGGGTCCCTCCACTTT
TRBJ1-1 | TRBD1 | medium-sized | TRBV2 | CASNVRGLGAFF | TGTGCCAGCAATGTAAGGGGGCTGGGAGCTTTCTTT
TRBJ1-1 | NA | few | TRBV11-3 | CASSLRETVNTEAFF | TGTGCCAGCAGCCTCCGGGAGACCGTGAACACTGAAGCTTTCTTT
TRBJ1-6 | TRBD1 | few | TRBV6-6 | CASSSQGLGYNSPLHF | TGTGCCAGCAGCTCACAGGGGTTGGGTTATAATTCACCCCTCCACTTT
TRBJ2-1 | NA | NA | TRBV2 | CASSLYLDFPSYNEQFF | TGTGCCAGCAGTTTGTACTTGGACTTTCCCTCCTACAATGAGCAGTTCTTC
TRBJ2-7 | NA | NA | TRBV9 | CASSVGLTTSYEQYF | TGTGCCAGCAGCGTAGGGTTAACTACCTCCTACGAGCAGTACTTC
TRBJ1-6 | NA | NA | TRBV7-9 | CASSFTGSNNSPLHF | TGTGCCAGCAGCTTTACAGGGTCGAATAATTCACCCCTCCACTTT
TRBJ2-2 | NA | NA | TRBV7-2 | CASSSGAWGELFF | TGTGCCAGCAGTTCAGGGGCGTGGGGGGAGCTGTTTTTT